This TCR beta chain was sequenced during a study of Ad26.COV2.S vaccination and SARS-CoV-2 variants. Study observations and caveats: Those who received vaccine or placebo ended up with similar non-spike TCR breadth.

Data came from immunoSEQ multiplex PCR; TCRdb stores just in-frame clones and leaves some out. Of about half a million clones in the sample, roughly nine tenths are singletons; the top ten hold under 2%. Points on this clone: No antigen is known for it.

The germline CDR1 and CDR2 sequences are MNHNS and SASEGT. This CDR3 is built from 17 residues. V shed 2 bases and J shed 0 bases, with 14 bases lying between them. The treatment: 15 to 20 received Ad26.COV2.S at low or high dose, single or two shots; about 5 received placebo; per-sample allocation not given. Material that was analyzed had been drawn on day 63 after the first vaccine or placebo injection. Source: peripheral blood, taken in a trial of Ad26.COV2.S vaccine versus placebo. The chain employs TRBV6-1 and TRBJ1-5; D ambiguous. This sequence originates from a person aged 18-60 years who received the Ad26.COV2.S COVID-19 vaccine or a placebo. In DNA form, the CDR3 reads TGTGCCAGCAGTGAATTTGCCCCGGCACTTAGCAATCAGCCCCAGCATTTT. It specifies CASSEFAPALSNQPQHF.